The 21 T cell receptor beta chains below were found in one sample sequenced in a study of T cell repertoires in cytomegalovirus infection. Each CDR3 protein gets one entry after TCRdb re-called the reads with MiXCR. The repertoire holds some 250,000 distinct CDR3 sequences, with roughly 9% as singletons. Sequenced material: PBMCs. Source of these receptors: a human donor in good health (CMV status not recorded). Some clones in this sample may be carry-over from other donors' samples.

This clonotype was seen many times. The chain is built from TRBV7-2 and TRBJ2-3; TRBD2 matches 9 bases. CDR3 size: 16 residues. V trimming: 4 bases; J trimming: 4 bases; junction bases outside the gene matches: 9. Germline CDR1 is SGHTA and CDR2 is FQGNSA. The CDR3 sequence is CASSSWGGGAADTQYF. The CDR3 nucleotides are TGTGCCAGCAGCTCGTGGGGCGGGGGGGCGGCAGATACGCAGTATTTT. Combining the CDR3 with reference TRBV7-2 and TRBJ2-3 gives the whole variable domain GAGVSQSPSNKVTEKGKDVELRCDPISGHTALYWYRQSLGQGLEFLIYFQGNSAPDKSGLPSDRFSAERTGGSVSTLTIQRTQQEDSAVYLCASSSWGGGAADTQYFGPGTRLTVL.

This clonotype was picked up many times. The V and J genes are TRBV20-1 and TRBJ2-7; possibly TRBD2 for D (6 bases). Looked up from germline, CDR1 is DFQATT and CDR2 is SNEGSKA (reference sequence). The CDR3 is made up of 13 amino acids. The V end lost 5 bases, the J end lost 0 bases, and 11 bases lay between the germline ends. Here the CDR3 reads CSAGTALSYEQYF. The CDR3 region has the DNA TGCAGTGCTGGGACTGCTCTCTCCTACGAGCAGTACTTC.

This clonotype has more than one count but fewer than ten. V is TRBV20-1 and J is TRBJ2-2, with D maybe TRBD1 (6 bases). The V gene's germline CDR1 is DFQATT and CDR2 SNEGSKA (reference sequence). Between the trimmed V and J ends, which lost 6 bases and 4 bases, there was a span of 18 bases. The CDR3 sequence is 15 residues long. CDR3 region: CSARGQPAATGELFF. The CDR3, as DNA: TGCAGTGCCCGTGGACAGCCAGCGGCCACCGGGGAGCTGTTTTTT.

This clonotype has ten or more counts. CDR3 region: CASSLRDRVGSPLHF. The CDR3 region has the DNA TGTGCCAGCAGTTTAAGGGACAGGGTGGGTTCACCCCTCCACTTT. The rearrangement joins TRBV27 to TRBJ1-6; TRBD1 agrees at 9 bases. This CDR3 is built from 15 residues. With V trimmed by 2 bases and J by 9 bases, 5 bases remained unmatched. CDR1 and CDR2 from the germline V gene are MNHEY and SMNVEV (reference sequence).

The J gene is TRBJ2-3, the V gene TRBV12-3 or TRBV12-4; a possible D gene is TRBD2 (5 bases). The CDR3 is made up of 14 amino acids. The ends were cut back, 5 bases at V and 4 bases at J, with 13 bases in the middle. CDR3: CASSTATGADTQYF. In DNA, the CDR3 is TGTGCCAGCAGTACGGCGACCGGGGCAGATACGCAGTATTTT.

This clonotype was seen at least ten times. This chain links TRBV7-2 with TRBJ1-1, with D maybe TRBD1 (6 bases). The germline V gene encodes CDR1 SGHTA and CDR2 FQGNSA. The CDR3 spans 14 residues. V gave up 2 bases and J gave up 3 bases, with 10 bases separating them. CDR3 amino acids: CASSLKRGHTEAFF. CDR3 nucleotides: TGTGCCAGCAGCTTAAAGCGGGGGCACACTGAAGCTTTCTTT.

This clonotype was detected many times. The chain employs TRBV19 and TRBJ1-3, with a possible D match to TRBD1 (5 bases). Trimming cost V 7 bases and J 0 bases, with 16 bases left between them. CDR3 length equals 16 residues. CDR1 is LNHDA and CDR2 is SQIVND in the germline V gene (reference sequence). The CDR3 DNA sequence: TGTGCCAGTAACAACGGGGGATTCAGCTCTGGAAACACCATATATTTT. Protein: CASNNGGFSSGNTIYF.

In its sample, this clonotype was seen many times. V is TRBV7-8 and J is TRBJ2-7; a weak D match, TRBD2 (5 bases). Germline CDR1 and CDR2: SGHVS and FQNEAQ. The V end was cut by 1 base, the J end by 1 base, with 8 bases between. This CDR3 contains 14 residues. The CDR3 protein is CASSLDERSYEQYF. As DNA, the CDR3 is TGTGCCAGCAGCTTAGACGAGCGGTCCTACGAGCAGTACTTC.

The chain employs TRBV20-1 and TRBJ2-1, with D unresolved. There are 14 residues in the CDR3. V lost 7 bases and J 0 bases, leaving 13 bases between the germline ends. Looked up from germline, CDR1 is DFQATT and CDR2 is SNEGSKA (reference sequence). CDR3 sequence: CSVAHAVSYNEQFF. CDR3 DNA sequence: TGCAGTGTAGCCCACGCCGTCTCCTACAATGAGCAGTTCTTC.

This CDR3 reads CATDRTGRKQYF. CDR3 nucleotide sequence: TGTGCCACCGACCGGACAGGCAGAAAGCAGTACTTC. V is TRBV6-2 or TRBV6-3 and J is TRBJ2-7, with 7 bases that match TRBD1. V lost 10 bases and J lost 8; bases outside the gene matches: 11. The germline CDR1 and CDR2 sequences are MNHEY and SVGEGT. This CDR3 has 12 amino acids.

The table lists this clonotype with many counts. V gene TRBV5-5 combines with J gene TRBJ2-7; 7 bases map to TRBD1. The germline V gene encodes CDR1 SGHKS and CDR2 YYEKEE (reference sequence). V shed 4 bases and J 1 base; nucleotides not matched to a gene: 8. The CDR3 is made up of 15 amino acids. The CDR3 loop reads CASSVSGGGSYEQYF. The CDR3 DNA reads TGTGCCAGCAGCGTATCAGGGGGTGGATCCTACGAGCAGTACTTC.

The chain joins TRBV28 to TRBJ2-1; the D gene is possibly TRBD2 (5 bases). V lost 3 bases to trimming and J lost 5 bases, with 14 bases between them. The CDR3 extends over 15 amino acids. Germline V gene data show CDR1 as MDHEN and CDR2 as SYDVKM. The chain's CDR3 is CASSLRVRPNNEQFF. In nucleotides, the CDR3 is TGTGCCAGCAGTTTGAGGGTTAGGCCTAACAATGAGCAGTTCTTC.

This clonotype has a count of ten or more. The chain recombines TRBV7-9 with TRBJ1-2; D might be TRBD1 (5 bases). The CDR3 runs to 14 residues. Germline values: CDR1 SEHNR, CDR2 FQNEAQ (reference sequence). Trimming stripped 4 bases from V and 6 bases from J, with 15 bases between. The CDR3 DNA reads TGTGCCAGCAGCTCAGGGTCACCGGCGGATGGCTACACCTTC. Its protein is CASSSGSPADGYTF.

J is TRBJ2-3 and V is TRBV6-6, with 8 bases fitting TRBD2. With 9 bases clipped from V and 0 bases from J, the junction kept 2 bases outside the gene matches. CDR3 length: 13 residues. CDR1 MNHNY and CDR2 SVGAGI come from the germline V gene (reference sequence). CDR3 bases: TGTGCCAGTACTAGCGGAAGCACAGATACGCAGTATTTT. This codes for CASTSGSTDTQYF.

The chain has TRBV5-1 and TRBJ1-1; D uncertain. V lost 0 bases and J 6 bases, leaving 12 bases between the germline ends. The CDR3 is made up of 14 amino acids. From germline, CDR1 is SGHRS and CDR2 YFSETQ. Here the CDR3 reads CASSLVSSVSEAFF. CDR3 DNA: TGCGCCAGCAGCTTGGTTAGTTCGGTCTCTGAAGCTTTCTTT.

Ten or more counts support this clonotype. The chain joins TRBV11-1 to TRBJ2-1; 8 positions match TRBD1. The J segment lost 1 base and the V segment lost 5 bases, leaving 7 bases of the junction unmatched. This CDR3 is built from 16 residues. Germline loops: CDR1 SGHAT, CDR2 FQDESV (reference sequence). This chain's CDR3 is CASSKGQGFSYNEQFF. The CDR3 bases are TGTGCCAGCAGCAAAGGACAGGGTTTTTCCTACAATGAGCAGTTCTTC.

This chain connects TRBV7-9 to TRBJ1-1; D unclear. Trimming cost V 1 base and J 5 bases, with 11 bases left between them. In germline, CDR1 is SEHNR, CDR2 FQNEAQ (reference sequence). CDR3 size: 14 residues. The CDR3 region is CASSLDLGRTEAFF. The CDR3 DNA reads TGTGCCAGCAGCTTAGACCTGGGGAGGACTGAAGCTTTCTTT.

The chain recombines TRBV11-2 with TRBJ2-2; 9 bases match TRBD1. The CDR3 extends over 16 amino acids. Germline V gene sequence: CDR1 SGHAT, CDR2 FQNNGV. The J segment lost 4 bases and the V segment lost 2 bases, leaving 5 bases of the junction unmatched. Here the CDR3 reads CASSLTGGSFTGELFF. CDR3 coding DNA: TGTGCCAGCAGCTTAACAGGGGGCAGTTTCACCGGGGAGCTGTTTTTT.

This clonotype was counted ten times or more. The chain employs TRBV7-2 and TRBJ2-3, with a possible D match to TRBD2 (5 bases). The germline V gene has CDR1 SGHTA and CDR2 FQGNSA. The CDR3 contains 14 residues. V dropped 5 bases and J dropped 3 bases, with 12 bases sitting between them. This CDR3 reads CASSPRTGTDTQYF. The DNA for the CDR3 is TGTGCCAGCAGCCCACGGACGGGGACAGATACGCAGTATTTT.

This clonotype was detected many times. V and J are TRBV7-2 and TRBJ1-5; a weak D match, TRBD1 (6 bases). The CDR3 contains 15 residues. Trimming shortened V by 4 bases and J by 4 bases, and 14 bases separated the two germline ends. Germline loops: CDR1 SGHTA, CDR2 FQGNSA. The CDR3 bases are TGTGCCAGCAGCTCCGGGGGGCAGCTTAATCAGCCCCAGCATTTT. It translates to CASSSGGQLNQPQHF.

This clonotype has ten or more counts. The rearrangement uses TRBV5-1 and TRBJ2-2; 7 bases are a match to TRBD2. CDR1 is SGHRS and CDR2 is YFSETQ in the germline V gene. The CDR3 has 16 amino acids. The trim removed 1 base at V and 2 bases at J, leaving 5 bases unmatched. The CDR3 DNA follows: TGCGCCAGCAGCTTGAATCCGGGACTAAACACCGGGGAGCTGTTTTTT. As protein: CASSLNPGLNTGELFF. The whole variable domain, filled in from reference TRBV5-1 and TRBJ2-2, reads KAGVTQTPRYLIKTRGQQVTLSCSPISGHRSVSWYQQTPGQGLQFLFEYFSETQRNKGNFPGRFSGRQFSNSRSEMNVSTLELGDSALYLCASSLNPGLNTGELFFGEGSRLTVL.